The clone carrying this T cell receptor beta chain showed up many times. Its antigen is unidentified. The entry originates in a study of T cell repertoires in cytomegalovirus infection. Study findings and constraints: In two of eight donors, the top clonotype was HLA-C-restricted CMV-specific.

TCRdb ran MiXCR on the reads and lists one entry per CDR3 protein. This table holds about 180,000 distinct CDR3 sequences, roughly 14% found once. The sequence came from a human donor in good health (CMV status not recorded). Some clones in this sample may be carry-over from other donors' samples. The sample taken for sequencing was PBMCs.

The CDR3 bases are TGTGCCAGCAGTCCCAGAGGGGGCTACGAGCAGTACTTC. Translated, it gives CASSPRGGYEQYF. The genes are TRBV7-2 and TRBJ2-7, with D possibly being TRBD1 (6 bases). The CDR3 has 13 residues. V lost 6 bases to trimming and J lost 3 bases, with 12 bases between them. CDR1 is SGHTA and CDR2 is FQGNSA in the germline V gene.